The rows below give T cell receptor beta chains drawn from one sample of a study of Ad26.COV2.S vaccination and SARS-CoV-2 variants. Only in-frame clones appear in the TCRdb table, and some are missing; sequencing was by immunoSEQ multiplex PCR. The table lists fewer than 400,000 clones, 88% of them singletons. This specimen consisted of peripheral blood, obtained in a trial of Ad26.COV2.S vaccine versus placebo. These receptors all come from a person between 18 and 65 years old who received the Ad26.COV2.S COVID-19 vaccine or a placebo. CDR3s include the opening cysteine and the closing phenylalanine or tryptophan. The D gene is left open where the match is weak. Only some rows state a clone size, as once, few, many or a class for expanded clones.

j_gene: TRBJ1-5
d_gene: -
v_gene: TRBV10-3
abundance: -
CDR3aa: CAISESMGSNQPQHF
CDR3nt: TGTGCCATCAGTGAAAGTATGGGAAGCAATCAGCCCCAGCATTTT

j_gene: TRBJ1-6
d_gene: -
v_gene: TRBV10-3
abundance: -
CDR3aa: CAIMDGRQINSPLHF
CDR3nt: TGTGCCATCATGGACGGTCGACAAATTAATTCACCCCTCCACTTT

j_gene: TRBJ2-2
d_gene: -
v_gene: TRBV5-1
abundance: -
CDR3aa: CASSLDGGVTGELFF
CDR3nt: TGCGCCAGCAGCTTGGACGGGGGCGTCACCGGGGAGCTGTTTTTT

j_gene: TRBJ2-4
d_gene: -
v_gene: TRBV5-1
abundance: -
CDR3aa: CASSLGAAFKNIQYF
CDR3nt: TGCGCCAGCAGCTTGGGGGCAGCCTTTAAAAACATTCAGTACTTC

j_gene: TRBJ1-3
d_gene: -
v_gene: TRBV3-1/TRBV3-2
abundance: -
CDR3aa: CASSQVSSGNTIYF
CDR3nt: TGTGCCAGCAGCCAAGTATCGTCTGGAAACACCATATATTTT

j_gene: TRBJ2-2
d_gene: -
v_gene: TRBV6-5
abundance: -
CDR3aa: CASSYSYSRGELFF
CDR3nt: TGTGCCAGCAGTTACTCGTACTCGCGCGGGGAGCTGTTTTTT

j_gene: TRBJ1-1
d_gene: -
v_gene: TRBV12-3/TRBV12-4
abundance: -
CDR3aa: CASSARTGPSTFF
CDR3nt: TGTGCCAGCAGTGCCCGGACGGGTCCTTCGACTTTCTTT

j_gene: TRBJ1-2
d_gene: TRBD1
v_gene: TRBV14
abundance: -
CDR3aa: CASSPGRDRTYGYTF
CDR3nt: TGTGCCAGCAGCCCCGGCCGGGACAGGACTTATGGCTACACCTTC

j_gene: TRBJ2-5
d_gene: -
v_gene: TRBV5-1
abundance: -
CDR3aa: CASSLEVTQYF
CDR3nt: TGCGCCAGCAGCTTGGAGGTGACCCAGTACTTC

j_gene: TRBJ2-1
d_gene: TRBD2
v_gene: TRBV6-5
abundance: -
CDR3aa: CASSPSGGMNEQFF
CDR3nt: TGTGCCAGCAGTCCAAGCGGGGGGATGAATGAGCAGTTCTTC

j_gene: TRBJ2-7
d_gene: -
v_gene: TRBV6-5
abundance: -
CDR3aa: CASRSAGLYEQYF
CDR3nt: TGTGCCAGCAGATCTGCGGGGCTCTACGAGCAGTACTTC

j_gene: TRBJ1-1
d_gene: TRBD1
v_gene: TRBV13
abundance: once
CDR3aa: CASSSHGTGAMNTEAFF
CDR3nt: TGTGCCAGCAGCTCCCACGGGACAGGCGCCATGAACACTGAAGCTTTCTTT

j_gene: TRBJ1-1
d_gene: TRBD1
v_gene: TRBV19
abundance: -
CDR3aa: CASMDRGSTEAFF
CDR3nt: TGTGCCAGTATGGACAGGGGATCCACTGAAGCTTTCTTT

j_gene: TRBJ1-6
d_gene: -
v_gene: TRBV11-3
abundance: few
CDR3aa: CASSLAAEGNSPLHF
CDR3nt: TGTGCCAGCAGCTTAGCAGCAGAGGGGAATTCACCCCTCCACTTT

j_gene: TRBJ1-1
d_gene: -
v_gene: TRBV5-1
abundance: once
CDR3aa: CASSLVGDPQSEAFF
CDR3nt: TGCGCCAGCAGCTTGGTGGGGGACCCACAATCTGAAGCTTTCTTT

j_gene: TRBJ2-1
d_gene: -
v_gene: TRBV19
abundance: few
CDR3aa: CASSTGHPNEQFF
CDR3nt: TGTGCCAGTAGTACAGGACATCCCAATGAGCAGTTCTTC

j_gene: TRBJ1-2
d_gene: -
v_gene: TRBV6-6
abundance: -
CDR3aa: CASSAGGLWYGYTF
CDR3nt: TGTGCCAGCAGCGCCGGCGGGCTCTGGTATGGCTACACCTTC

j_gene: TRBJ1-1
d_gene: -
v_gene: TRBV20-1
abundance: once
CDR3aa: CSARAWNTEAFF
CDR3nt: TGCAGTGCTCGTGCCTGGAACACTGAAGCTTTCTTT

j_gene: TRBJ1-1
d_gene: TRBD1
v_gene: TRBV6-5
abundance: -
CDR3aa: CASSPHRGRNTEAFF
CDR3nt: TGTGCCAGCAGTCCCCACAGGGGCCGTAACACTGAAGCTTTCTTT

j_gene: TRBJ2-5
d_gene: -
v_gene: TRBV6-1
abundance: -
CDR3aa: CASSEARDGFQETQYF
CDR3nt: TGTGCCAGCAGTGAAGCAAGGGACGGATTTCAAGAGACCCAGTACTTC

j_gene: TRBJ1-2
d_gene: -
v_gene: TRBV4-3
abundance: -
CDR3aa: CASSQEWASYGYTF
CDR3nt: TGCGCCAGCAGCCAAGAATGGGCTTCCTATGGCTACACCTTC

j_gene: TRBJ1-6
d_gene: -
v_gene: TRBV5-8
abundance: -
CDR3aa: CASRGGINSPLHF
CDR3nt: TGTGCCAGCAGGGGGGGGATTAATTCACCCCTCCACTTT

j_gene: TRBJ2-1
d_gene: -
v_gene: TRBV2
abundance: -
CDR3aa: CASSEAQPRRGGEFF
CDR3nt: TGTGCCAGCAGTGAAGCCCAACCCCGAAGGGGGGGGGAGTTCTTC

j_gene: TRBJ2-2
d_gene: -
v_gene: TRBV11-2
abundance: once
CDR3aa: CASSLGVAWGGGELFF
CDR3nt: TGTGCCAGCAGCTTAGGAGTGGCGTGGGGAGGCGGGGAGCTGTTTTTT

j_gene: TRBJ2-1
d_gene: -
v_gene: TRBV7-2
abundance: -
CDR3aa: CASSLGDITYYNEQFF
CDR3nt: TGTGCCAGCAGCTTAGGGGACATTACTTACTACAATGAGCAGTTCTTC

j_gene: TRBJ1-1
d_gene: TRBD1
v_gene: TRBV6-5
abundance: -
CDR3aa: CASRVRDRGNSEAFF
CDR3nt: TGTGCCAGCAGAGTCCGGGACAGGGGGAATTCTGAAGCTTTCTTT

j_gene: TRBJ2-7
d_gene: -
v_gene: TRBV14
abundance: few
CDR3aa: CASSQVWRGGEQYF
CDR3nt: TGTGCCAGCAGCCAAGTATGGCGGGGTGGCGAGCAGTACTTC

j_gene: TRBJ2-5
d_gene: -
v_gene: TRBV11-2
abundance: -
CDR3aa: CASSPQGVLTSETQYF
CDR3nt: TGTGCCAGCAGCCCCCAGGGAGTCCTTACTTCGGAGACCCAGTACTTC

j_gene: TRBJ1-1
d_gene: -
v_gene: TRBV13
abundance: -
CDR3aa: CASRGRRNTEAFF
CDR3nt: TGTGCCAGCAGGGGGCGGAGGAACACTGAAGCTTTCTTT

j_gene: TRBJ1-1
d_gene: TRBD1
v_gene: TRBV10-2
abundance: -
CDR3aa: CASIGQGFEAFF
CDR3nt: TGCGCCAGCATTGGACAGGGATTCGAAGCTTTCTTT

j_gene: TRBJ1-1
d_gene: -
v_gene: TRBV10-3
abundance: -
CDR3aa: CAISGQDTEAFF
CDR3nt: TGTGCCATCAGCGGGCAAGACACTGAAGCTTTCTTT

j_gene: TRBJ1-5
d_gene: TRBD1
v_gene: TRBV7-8
abundance: -
CDR3aa: CASNTGGPGKQPQHF
CDR3nt: TGTGCCAGCAACACAGGGGGCCCCGGCAAGCAGCCCCAGCATTTT

j_gene: TRBJ2-6
d_gene: -
v_gene: TRBV15
abundance: once
CDR3aa: CATSVRQTGANVLTF
CDR3nt: TGTGCCACCAGCGTTAGACAGACTGGGGCCAACGTCCTGACTTTC

j_gene: TRBJ1-2
d_gene: -
v_gene: TRBV6-6
abundance: once
CDR3aa: CASRPQGGYGYTF
CDR3nt: TGTGCCAGCAGACCACAGGGAGGCTATGGCTACACCTTC

j_gene: TRBJ2-1
d_gene: -
v_gene: TRBV6-2/TRBV6-3
abundance: once
CDR3aa: CASSYAGPIPEQFF
CDR3nt: TGTGCCAGCAGTTACGCGGGTCCCATTCCGGAGCAGTTCTTC

j_gene: TRBJ2-1
d_gene: TRBD2
v_gene: TRBV6-5
abundance: -
CDR3aa: CASRMTSGAHNEQFF
CDR3nt: TGTGCCAGCAGGATGACTAGCGGGGCTCACAATGAGCAGTTCTTC

j_gene: TRBJ1-5
d_gene: -
v_gene: TRBV7-9
abundance: few
CDR3aa: CASSLDLDGRGNQPQHF
CDR3nt: TGTGCCAGCAGCTTAGACCTCGACGGGCGAGGCAATCAGCCCCAGCATTTT

j_gene: TRBJ2-7
d_gene: -
v_gene: TRBV2
abundance: -
CDR3aa: CASSEIHSAEQYF
CDR3nt: TGTGCCAGCAGTGAAATCCACTCAGCCGAGCAGTACTTC

j_gene: TRBJ2-5
d_gene: TRBD2
v_gene: TRBV5-4
abundance: -
CDR3aa: CASSLSGGEIETQYF
CDR3nt: TGTGCCAGCAGCCTTAGCGGGGGGGAGATTGAGACCCAGTACTTC

j_gene: TRBJ2-5
d_gene: -
v_gene: TRBV19
abundance: -
CDR3aa: CASSISAEQETQYF
CDR3nt: TGTGCCAGTAGTATATCGGCAGAGCAAGAGACCCAGTACTTC